Each of the 27 T cell receptor beta chains below was sequenced from the same sample in a study of T cells expressing NK-cell markers. TCRdb re-called the 5' RACE reads; one entry per CDR3 protein, DNA not given. The data include 350,000 to 500,000 distinct CDR3 sequences; the top ten clones carry roughly 8%. Sequenced input: blood T cells: a sorted CD56 or NKG2C T cell subset, CD4+ or CD8+ T cells, or bulk PBMC T cells (not recorded which). Source of these receptors: a woman between 18 and 75 years old in good health.

This rearrangement joins TRBV20-1 to TRBJ2-1; TCRdb's D call, TRBD2, is unchecked because there is no DNA. The CDR3 is made up of 17 amino acids. CDR1 DFQATT and CDR2 SNEGSKA come from the germline V gene (reference sequence). CDR3: CSARHPGTSGRRNEQFF.

The J gene is TRBJ2-7, the V gene TRBV19; TCRdb selects TRBD1, and the lack of DNA leaves this call unchecked. This CDR3 contains 16 residues. Germline V gives CDR1 LNHDA, CDR2 SQIVND (reference sequence). CDR3 residues: CASSMSSGTGSYEQYF.

This chain links TRBV3-1 with TRBJ1-1; the TRBD1 assignment by TCRdb is unverifiable without DNA. CDR1 and CDR2 from the germline V gene are LGHDT and YNNKEL (reference sequence). CDR3 size: 13 residues. The CDR3 sequence is CASSQDLGRGAFF.

The chain joins TRBV11-1 to TRBJ2-1; the TCRdb call, TRBD1, lacks DNA for checking. The CDR3 is 14 amino acids. Germline CDR1 and CDR2: SGHAT and FQDESV (reference sequence). CDR3: CASSLVGGGNEQFF.

The chain couples TRBV24-1 to TRBJ2-5; as DNA is missing, the TRBD2 call by TCRdb cannot be tested. Germline CDR1 reads KGHDR; CDR2 reads SFDVKD. The CDR3 length is 17 residues. The CDR3 is CATSDSNLADLWETQYF.

The chain uses TRBV24-1 and TRBJ2-1. This CDR3 is 14 amino acids long. Germline V gene lookup returns CDR1 KGHDR and CDR2 SFDVKD. The CDR3 here is CATSERSSYNEQFF.

The chain joins TRBV4-3 to TRBJ2-5; TCRdb's D call, TRBD2, is unchecked because there is no DNA. The CDR3 extends over 15 amino acids. Germline V CDR1 and CDR2: LGHNA, YSLEER. CDR3 region: CASSQDSGGLETQYF.

The CDR3 reads CASSEWGTSVGELFF. The gene calls are TRBV25-1 and TRBJ2-2; TCRdb lists TRBD2, though no DNA is available to test this call. This CDR3 spans 15 amino acids. Germline V lookup: CDR1 MGHDK, CDR2 SYGVNS.

The genes are TRBV5-5 and TRBJ1-1. CDR3 size: 15 residues. From germline, CDR1 is SGHKS and CDR2 YYEKEE (reference sequence). CDR3 loop: CASSWAGRGHLEAFF. The whole variable domain, remainder taken from reference TRBV5-5 and TRBJ1-1, is DAGVTQSPTHLIKTRGQQVTLRCSPISGHKSVSWYQQVLGQGPQFIFQYYEKEERGRGNFPDRFSARQFPNYSSELNVNALLLGDSALYLCASSWAGRGHLEAFFGQGTRLTVV.

The chain uses TRBV12-3 or TRBV12-4 and TRBJ2-1; TCRdb's D call of TRBD1 is untestable without DNA. The CDR3 loop spans 15 amino acids. The CDR3 sequence is CASSIQEGIYNEQFF.

The chain recombines TRBV20-1 with TRBJ2-3; the D call of TRBD1 rests on TCRdb alone, since no DNA is present to check it. Germline CDR1 DFQATT, CDR2 SNEGSKA (reference sequence). The CDR3 totals 15 residues. Here the CDR3 reads CSSPGGGGSTDTQYF.

This sequence joins TRBV5-1 and TRBJ2-3; TCRdb's assignment of TRBD2 cannot be checked, as there is no DNA. The CDR3 extends over 14 amino acids. Germline-derived CDR1 and CDR2 are SGHRS and YFSETQ. The CDR3: CATKRAPRTDTQYF.

The rearrangement uses TRBV4-3 and TRBJ2-3; the TRBD1 assignment by TCRdb is unverifiable without DNA. Germline V gene data show CDR1 as LGHNA and CDR2 as YSLEER. This CDR3 is built from 15 residues. The CDR3 sequence is CASSQGVGDTDTQYF.

J is TRBJ1-5 and V is TRBV7-2; the D call of TRBD1 rests on TCRdb alone, since no DNA is present to check it. The CDR3 extends over 16 amino acids. In germline, CDR1 is SGHTA, CDR2 FQGNSA. CDR3 protein: CASSPLGQGSSQPQHF. The full variable domain, in which reference TRBV7-2 and TRBJ1-5 provide the parts outside the CDR3, is GAGVSQSPSNKVTEKGKDVELRCDPISGHTALYWYRQSLGQGLEFLIYFQGNSAPDKSGLPSDRFSAERTGGSVSTLTIQRTQQEDSAVYLCASSPLGQGSSQPQHFGDGTRLSIL.

The rearrangement joins TRBV20-1 to TRBJ2-3. This CDR3 has 17 amino acids. Germline V gene sequence: CDR1 DFQATT, CDR2 SNEGSKA (reference sequence). The CDR3 region is CSAPTTGLDLSTDTQYF.

V is TRBV12-3 or TRBV12-4 and J is TRBJ2-5; TCRdb proposes TRBD1, but this gene call is untestable without DNA. This CDR3 comprises 14 residues. CDR3: CASSGLTGAETQYF.

The rearrangement links TRBV29-1 to TRBJ2-5; TCRdb indicates TRBD1, and absent DNA this call remains unverified. Germline-derived CDR1 and CDR2 are SQVTM and ANQGSEA. The CDR3 runs to 13 residues. The CDR3 reads CSATTGYQETQYF.

This sequence joins TRBV9 and TRBJ2-1; the D call of TRBD2 rests on TCRdb alone, since no DNA is present to check it. This CDR3 contains 19 residues. Looked up from germline, CDR1 is SGDLS and CDR2 is YYNGEE. The CDR3 reads CASSAPTSGGRSSYNEQFF.

The chain employs TRBV20-1 and TRBJ2-6. CDR3 length: 14 residues. Per the germline V gene, CDR1 is DFQATT and CDR2 is SNEGSKA (reference sequence). CDR3 loop: CSAREGTGANVLTF.

The chain employs TRBV4-3 and TRBJ2-3. Germline values: CDR1 LGHNA, CDR2 YSLEER. The CDR3 length is 15 residues. This CDR3 is CASSQESDPLDTQYF.

The chain carries TRBV11-2 and TRBJ2-7; the D call of TRBD2 rests on TCRdb alone, since no DNA is present to check it. This CDR3 spans 15 amino acids. Germline V gene data show CDR1 as SGHAT and CDR2 as FQNNGV. CDR3: CASSFGPSGGLEQYF.

V and J are TRBV12-3 or TRBV12-4 and TRBJ2-2; TCRdb returns TRBD1, unconfirmable since there is no DNA. The CDR3 length is 16 residues. CDR3 loop: CASRPGTGINTGELFF.

The CDR3 protein is CASSARRGNTIYF. The rearrangement joins TRBV6-1 to TRBJ1-3. This CDR3 spans 13 amino acids. Germline V gene sequence: CDR1 MNHNS, CDR2 SASEGT.

CDR3 sequence: CASSLTGGPLYEQYF. V and J are TRBV12-3 or TRBV12-4 and TRBJ2-7; TCRdb selects TRBD2, and the lack of DNA leaves this call unchecked. This CDR3 is built from 15 residues.

The V gene is TRBV20-1, the J gene TRBJ2-5; TCRdb gives TRBD1 as the D gene, but with no DNA this cannot be confirmed. The CDR3 has 15 residues. Per germline, CDR1 DFQATT and CDR2 SNEGSKA (reference sequence). CDR3 sequence reads: CSARAGQGAGETQYF.

The chain joins TRBV12-3 or TRBV12-4 to TRBJ2-3; TCRdb lists TRBD1, though no DNA is available to test this call. The CDR3 runs 15 residues. The chain's CDR3 is CASRRQGMDADTQYF.

J is TRBJ1-4 and V is TRBV5-6; TCRdb gives TRBD1 as the D gene, but with no DNA this cannot be confirmed. The CDR3 is 15 residues long. Germline assignment: CDR1 SGHDT and CDR2 YYEEEE. The CDR3 region is CASSLGRGLEEKLFF.